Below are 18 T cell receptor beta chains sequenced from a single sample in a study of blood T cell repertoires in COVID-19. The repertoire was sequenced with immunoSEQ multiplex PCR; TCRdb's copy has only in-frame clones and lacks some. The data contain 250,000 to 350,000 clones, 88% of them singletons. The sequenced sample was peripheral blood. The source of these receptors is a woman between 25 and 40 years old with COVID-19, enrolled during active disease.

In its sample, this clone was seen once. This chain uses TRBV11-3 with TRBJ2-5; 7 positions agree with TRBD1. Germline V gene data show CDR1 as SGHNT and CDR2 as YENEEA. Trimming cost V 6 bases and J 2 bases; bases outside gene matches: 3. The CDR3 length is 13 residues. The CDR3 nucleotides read TGTGCCAGCAGGCGGACAGGACAAGAGACCCAGTACTTC. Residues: CASRRTGQETQYF.

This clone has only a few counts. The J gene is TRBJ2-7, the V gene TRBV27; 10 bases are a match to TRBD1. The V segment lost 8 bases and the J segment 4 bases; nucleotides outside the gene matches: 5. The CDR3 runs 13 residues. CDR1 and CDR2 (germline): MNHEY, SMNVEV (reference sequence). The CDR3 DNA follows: TGTGCCAGCTCGACAGGGGGCACTTACGAGCAGTACTTC. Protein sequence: CASSTGGTYEQYF.

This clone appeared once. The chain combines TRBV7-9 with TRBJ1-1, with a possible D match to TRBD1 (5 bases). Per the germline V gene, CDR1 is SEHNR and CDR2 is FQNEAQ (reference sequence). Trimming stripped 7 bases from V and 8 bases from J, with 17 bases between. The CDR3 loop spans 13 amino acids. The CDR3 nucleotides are TGTGCCAGCACCCCCGGGGGGAATAGGGAAGCTTTCTTT. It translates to CASTPGGNREAFF.

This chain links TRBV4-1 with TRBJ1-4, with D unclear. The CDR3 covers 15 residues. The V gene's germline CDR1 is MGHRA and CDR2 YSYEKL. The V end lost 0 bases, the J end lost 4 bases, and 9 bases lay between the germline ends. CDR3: CASSQDGGFNEKLFF. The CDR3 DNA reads TGCGCCAGCAGCCAAGATGGCGGGTTTAATGAAAAACTGTTTTTT.

Written as DNA, the CDR3 is TGTGCCAGGCACGAGCAGTACTTC. Translating gives CARHEQYF. The gene calls are TRBV10-3 and TRBJ2-7, with D unclear. The germline V gene has CDR1 ENHRY and CDR2 SYGVKD. V lost 10 bases, J lost 5 bases, and 3 bases lay in between. This CDR3 contains 8 residues.

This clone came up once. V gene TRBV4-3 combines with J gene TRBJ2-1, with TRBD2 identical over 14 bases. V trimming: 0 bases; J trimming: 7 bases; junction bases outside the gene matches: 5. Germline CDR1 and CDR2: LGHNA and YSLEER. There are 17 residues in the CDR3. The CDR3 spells CASSQDLRTSGRNEQFF. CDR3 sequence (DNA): TGCGCCAGCAGCCAAGATCTCAGGACTAGCGGGAGGAATGAGCAGTTCTTC.

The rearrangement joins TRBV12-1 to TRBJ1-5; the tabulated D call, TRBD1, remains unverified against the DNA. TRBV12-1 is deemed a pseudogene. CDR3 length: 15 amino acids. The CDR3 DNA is TGTGCCAGCAGCTTTGTTGGACAGGGGTATCAGCCCCAGCATTTT. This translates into CASSFVGQGYQPQHF.

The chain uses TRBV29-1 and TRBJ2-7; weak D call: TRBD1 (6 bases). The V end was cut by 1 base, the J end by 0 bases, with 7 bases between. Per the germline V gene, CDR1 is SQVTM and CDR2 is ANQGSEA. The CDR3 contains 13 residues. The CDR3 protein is CSVEGTDSYEQYF. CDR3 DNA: TGCAGCGTTGAAGGGACAGACTCCTACGAGCAGTACTTC.

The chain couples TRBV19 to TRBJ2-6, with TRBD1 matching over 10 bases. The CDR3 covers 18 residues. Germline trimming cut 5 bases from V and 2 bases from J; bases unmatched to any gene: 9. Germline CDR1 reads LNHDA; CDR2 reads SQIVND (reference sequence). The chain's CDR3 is CASSGGQGRPTGANVLTF. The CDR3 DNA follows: TGTGCCAGTAGTGGGGGACAGGGGCGACCCACTGGGGCCAACGTCCTGACTTTC.

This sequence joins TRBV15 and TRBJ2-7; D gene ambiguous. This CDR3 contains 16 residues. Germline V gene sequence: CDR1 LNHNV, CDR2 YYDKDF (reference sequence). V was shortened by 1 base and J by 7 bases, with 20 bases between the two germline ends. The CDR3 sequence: CATSRGAVGPDLEQYF. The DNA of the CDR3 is TGTGCCACCAGCAGAGGTGCCGTTGGCCCAGATTTGGAGCAGTACTTC.

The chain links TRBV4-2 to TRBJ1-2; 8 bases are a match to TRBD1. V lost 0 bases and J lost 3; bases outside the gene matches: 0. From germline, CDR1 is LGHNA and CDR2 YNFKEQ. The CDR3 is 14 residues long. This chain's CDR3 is CASSQETGDYGYTF. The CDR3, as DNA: TGTGCCAGCAGCCAAGAGACAGGGGACTATGGCTACACCTTC.

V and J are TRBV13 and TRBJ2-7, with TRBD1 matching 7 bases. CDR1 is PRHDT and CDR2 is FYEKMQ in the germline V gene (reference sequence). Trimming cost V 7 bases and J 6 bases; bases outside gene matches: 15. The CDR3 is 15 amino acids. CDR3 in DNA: TGTGCCAGCAAGTACAACAGACAGGGTAAGGGCGAGCAGTACTTC. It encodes CASKYNRQGKGEQYF.

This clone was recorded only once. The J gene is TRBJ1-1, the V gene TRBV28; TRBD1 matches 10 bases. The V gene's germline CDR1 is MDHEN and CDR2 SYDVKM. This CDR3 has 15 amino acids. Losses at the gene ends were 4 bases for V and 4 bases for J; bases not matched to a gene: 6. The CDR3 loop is CASSSGTGAGTEAFF. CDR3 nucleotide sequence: TGTGCCAGCAGTTCCGGGACAGGGGCCGGCACTGAAGCTTTCTTT.

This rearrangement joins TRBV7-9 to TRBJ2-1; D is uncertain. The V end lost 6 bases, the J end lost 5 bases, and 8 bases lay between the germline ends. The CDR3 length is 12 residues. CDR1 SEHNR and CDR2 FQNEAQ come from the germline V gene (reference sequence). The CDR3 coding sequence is TGTGCCAGCAGTAGAACGGACAATGAGCAGTTCTTC. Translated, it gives CASSRTDNEQFF. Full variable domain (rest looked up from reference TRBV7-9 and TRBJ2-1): DTGVSQNPRHKITKRGQNVTFRCDPISEHNRLYWYRQTLGQGPEFLTYFQNEAQLEKSRLLSDRFSAERPKGSFSTLEIQRTEQGDSAMYLCASSRTDNEQFFGPGTRLTVL.

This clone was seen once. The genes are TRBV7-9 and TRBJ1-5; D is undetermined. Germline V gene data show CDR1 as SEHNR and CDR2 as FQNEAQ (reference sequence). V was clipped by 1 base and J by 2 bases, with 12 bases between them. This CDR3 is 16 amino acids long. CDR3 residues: CASSLGLIEGNQPQHF. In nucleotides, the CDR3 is TGTGCCAGCAGCTTAGGGCTCATTGAGGGCAATCAGCCCCAGCATTTT.

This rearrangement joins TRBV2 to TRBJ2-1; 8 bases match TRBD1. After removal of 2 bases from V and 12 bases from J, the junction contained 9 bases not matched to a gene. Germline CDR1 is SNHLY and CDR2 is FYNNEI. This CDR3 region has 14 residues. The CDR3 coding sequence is TGTGCCAGCAGTGAACTTGACGACAGGGGAGGGCAGTTCTTC. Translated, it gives CASSELDDRGGQFF.

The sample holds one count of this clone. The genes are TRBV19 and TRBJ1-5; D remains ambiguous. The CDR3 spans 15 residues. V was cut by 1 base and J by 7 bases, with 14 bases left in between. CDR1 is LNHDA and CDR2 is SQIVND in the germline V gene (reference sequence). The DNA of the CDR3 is TGTGCCAGTAGTATAGGAGGGTACGGGGAGCAGCCCCAGCATTTT. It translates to CASSIGGYGEQPQHF.

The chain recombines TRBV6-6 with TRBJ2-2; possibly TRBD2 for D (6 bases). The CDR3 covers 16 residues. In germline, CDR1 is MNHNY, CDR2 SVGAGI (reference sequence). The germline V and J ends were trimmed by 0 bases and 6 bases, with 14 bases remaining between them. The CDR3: CASSYSLTGDPGELFF. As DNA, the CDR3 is TGTGCCAGCAGTTACTCTCTGACGGGGGATCCCGGGGAGCTGTTTTTT.